These 27 T cell receptor beta chains originate from one sample sequenced in a study of T cell clonality in common variable immunodeficiency. Assay used: immunoSEQ multiplex PCR; TCRdb lists only in-frame clones, some missing. Captured here are roughly 42,000 clones, none seen once; the top ten comprise roughly 5.6%. Their cognate antigens are unknown. Study observations and caveats: Common variable immunodeficiency TCR beta sequences reportedly had fewer deletions and N-nucleotide insertions.

The sample was peripheral blood mononuclear cells. Every receptor here comes from a human donor with common variable immunodeficiency.

This clone was recorded many times. The CDR3 extends 3 residues past the end of the read, so its final part is completed from the germline J gene. The rearrangement links TRBV6-1 to TRBJ2-1, with a possible D match to TRBD2 (6 bases). The CDR3 runs to 15 residues. Germline CDR1 MNHNS, CDR2 SASEGT. Trimming left V 0 bases short and J 8 bases short, with 14 bases between. The CDR3 DNA, read in part, is TGTGCCAGCAGTGAAGCGAGGCGGGGTTGGGATGAG. It codes for CASSEARRGWDE. The whole CDR3 is CASSEARRGWDEQFF.

This clone was observed at least ten times. The read comes to an end 3 residues before the CDR3 does, leaving the germline J gene to fill in the end. The chain uses TRBV7-8 and TRBJ2-2; possible D gene TRBD1, 5 bases. V lost 3 bases and J 3 bases, leaving 11 bases between the germline ends. The germline CDR1 and CDR2 sequences are SGHVS and FQNEAQ. The CDR3 consists of 15 residues. The CDR3: CASSFRGRDTGELFF. The covered CDR3 bases are TGTGCCAGCAGCTTTAGGGGTAGGGACACCGGGGAG.

This clone has just a few counts. The read terminates 3 residues before the CDR3 end, so the remaining end is supplied by the germline J gene. The rearrangement uses TRBV6-1 and TRBJ2-7, with D unresolved. This CDR3 has 13 amino acids. Germline assignment: CDR1 MNHNS and CDR2 SASEGT. The ends were cut back, 3 bases at V and 5 bases at J, with 11 bases in the middle. The covered CDR3 bases are TGTGCCAGCAGTGACAGGCAGAGAGACGAG. This translates into CASSDRQRDE. The CDR3 reads in full as CASSDRQRDEQYF.

With respect to this clone: The read is 3 residues too short to cover the CDR3 end, so that end is filled in from the germline J gene. The chain employs TRBV20-1 and TRBJ2-5; TRBD2 matches at 10 bases. The CDR3 loop spans 15 amino acids. With V trimmed by 6 bases and J by 3 bases, 10 bases remained unmatched. Germline lookup yields CDR1 DFQATT and CDR2 SNEGSKA (reference sequence). The CDR3 reads CSALPELAGKETQYF. The sequenced part of the CDR3 DNA is TGCAGTGCCCTGCCGGAACTAGCGGGAAAAGAGACC.

This clone was counted at least ten times. The read terminates 3 residues before the CDR3 end, so the remaining end is supplied by the germline J gene. The chain is built from TRBV5-1 and TRBJ2-3; TRBD1 matches 7 bases. CDR1 is SGHRS, CDR2 YFSETQ, per germline. The CDR3 contains 16 residues. V was pared by 0 bases and J by 3 bases, with 7 bases of the junction left unmatched. Here the CDR3 reads CASSLGIQGLTDTQYF. The CDR3 bases that were read are TGCGCCAGCAGCTTGGGTATACAGGGGCTGACAGATACG.

In its sample, this clone was seen a few times. The sequence runs out 3 residues before the end of the CDR3; the remainder is reconstructed from the germline J gene. V usage is TRBV19 and J usage is TRBJ2-7; unclear D gene. The V gene lost 4 bases and the J gene lost 3 bases, with 4 bases spanning the gap. Germline values: CDR1 LNHDA, CDR2 SQIVND (reference sequence). CDR3 size: 11 residues. The sequenced CDR3 bases are TGTGCCAGTAGTAGAGGCTACGAG. Translating gives CASSRGYE. The CDR3 in full is CASSRGYEQYF.

Many counts were recorded for this clone. Sequencing ends 3 residues short of the CDR3 end; the germline J gene provides the rest. This chain links TRBV19 with TRBJ1-5; the match to TRBD1 covers 7 bases. The CDR3 is made up of 14 amino acids. In germline, CDR1 is LNHDA, CDR2 SQIVND (reference sequence). The J segment lost 4 bases and the V segment lost 3 bases, leaving 3 bases of the junction unmatched. The CDR3 DNA, read in part, is TGTGCCAGTAGTATGGGACAGAAGAATCAGCCC. Its protein is CASSMGQKNQP. From start to end, the CDR3 is CASSMGQKNQPQHF.

This clone was seen only a few times. The CDR3 loop reads CASGWGQGDEQYF. CDR3 DNA (partial): TGTGCCAGTGGATGGGGACAGGGGGACGAG. V is TRBV19 and J is TRBJ2-7, with 11 bases aligning to TRBD1. The read stops 3 residues short of the end of the CDR3; the missing end is completed from the germline J gene. This CDR3 contains 13 residues. The V and J ends lost 8 bases and 5 bases, in that order; junction bases with no gene match: 5. Germline V gene lookup returns CDR1 LNHDA and CDR2 SQIVND (reference sequence).

Regarding this clone: The read comes to an end 3 residues before the CDR3 does, leaving the germline J gene to fill in the end. The genes are TRBV5-5 and TRBJ2-5; a weak D match, TRBD1 (6 bases). The CDR3 totals 15 residues. Germline V CDR1 and CDR2: SGHKS, YYEKEE (reference sequence). With 1 base removed from V and 4 bases from J, the gap between germline ends came to 14 bases. The CDR3 DNA, read in part, is TGTGCCAGCAGCTTGATGGCCGGACAGCCAGAGACC. Its protein is CASSLMAGQPET. The full CDR3 is CASSLMAGQPETQYF.

This clone came up many times. From the germline J gene comes the end of the CDR3, since the read stops 3 residues before it. The chain has TRBV19 and TRBJ1-2; the D gene is possibly TRBD1 (5 bases). Trimming removed 6 bases from V and 1 base from J, with 12 bases in between. There are 14 residues in the CDR3. Germline CDR1 LNHDA, CDR2 SQIVND (reference sequence). The part of the CDR3 DNA that was read is TGTGCCAGTAGCCGACAGACACTTAACTATGGC. Protein: CASSRQTLNYG. The CDR3, in full, reads CASSRQTLNYGYTF.

In its sample, this clone was seen a few times. The read terminates 3 residues ahead of where the CDR3 ends, so the germline J gene completes it. The chain uses TRBV6-1 and TRBJ1-4, with 8 bases identical to TRBD1. Germline V gene sequence: CDR1 MNHNS, CDR2 SASEGT. CDR3 length equals 15 residues. The trim removed 2 bases at V and 7 bases at J, leaving 6 bases unmatched. The CDR3 is CASSETGTGLEKLFF. CDR3 bases read: TGTGCCAGCAGTGAAACCGGGACAGGCCTTGAAAAA.

Note on this clone: Read sequence stops 3 residues before the CDR3 end, and the germline J gene provides the missing end. V usage is TRBV19 and J usage is TRBJ2-3, with D possibly being TRBD1 (6 bases). CDR3 length equals 16 residues. V lost 3 bases and J lost 3, with 16 bases in between. Germline assignment: CDR1 LNHDA and CDR2 SQIVND (reference sequence). The CDR3 reads CASSIWNRVGTDTQYF. The covered CDR3 bases are TGTGCCAGTAGTATCTGGAACAGGGTGGGTACAGATACG.

This clone has at least ten counts. The read ends 3 residues shy of where the CDR3 ends; the end is completed using the germline J gene. The V and J genes are TRBV5-1 and TRBJ2-3, with D uncertain. Trimming pared 4 bases from V and 4 bases from J, leaving 7 bases between. The germline V gene has CDR1 SGHRS and CDR2 YFSETQ. CDR3 length: 12 amino acids. The CDR3 here is CASSREPDTQYF. CDR3 bases read: TGCGCCAGCAGCCGAGAGCCAGATACG.

This clone was recorded at least ten times. This chain's CDR3 is CASSGGTGKGVQYF. The sequenced part of the CDR3 DNA is TGTGCCAGCAGTGGAGGGACAGGGAAAGGGGTT. The chain couples TRBV6-1 to TRBJ2-4, with TRBD1 matching over 9 bases. The read terminates 3 residues before the CDR3 end, so the remaining end is supplied by the germline J gene. Germline CDR1 is MNHNS and CDR2 is SASEGT. This CDR3 is built from 14 residues.

This clone was observed a few times. Read coverage stops 3 residues before the CDR3 terminus; the germline J gene supplies the remainder. The chain couples TRBV7-9 to TRBJ2-1, with D perhaps matching TRBD2 (5 bases). The germline V and J ends were trimmed by 6 bases and 2 bases, with 8 bases remaining between them. CDR3 length: 13 residues. Germline lookup yields CDR1 SEHNR and CDR2 FQNEAQ (reference sequence). The sequenced CDR3 bases are TGTGCCAGCAGTTCCGGGGCCTACAATGAG. This sequence encodes CASSSGAYNE. The whole CDR3 protein reads CASSSGAYNEQFF.

This clone was observed at least ten times. The read ends 3 residues early relative to the CDR3; the germline J gene fills the gap. The chain carries TRBV18 and TRBJ1-5, with 10 bases matching TRBD1. Germline V gene sequence: CDR1 KGHSH, CDR2 LQKENI. The CDR3 is 16 residues long. With 2 bases clipped from V and 6 bases from J, the junction kept 7 bases outside the gene matches. This CDR3 is CASSPMDRGSRQPQHF. Partial CDR3 DNA: TGTGCCAGCTCACCAATGGACAGGGGGTCACGTCAGCCC.

In the case of this clone: The read comes to an end 3 residues before the CDR3 does, leaving the germline J gene to fill in the end. This rearrangement joins TRBV11-2 to TRBJ1-5; D is undetermined. CDR1 and CDR2 (germline): SGHAT, FQNNGV. The CDR3 contains 15 residues. V was trimmed by 4 bases and J by 4 bases, leaving 14 bases between them. The DNA read from the CDR3 is TGTGCCAGCAGCTCCCCCCTCGGCGGGAATCAGCCC. The encoded protein is CASSSPLGGNQP. The full CDR3 sequence reads CASSSPLGGNQPQHF.

Details on this clone: Read coverage stops 3 residues before the CDR3 terminus; the germline J gene supplies the remainder. The genes are TRBV7-2 and TRBJ1-5, with D tentatively TRBD1 (5 bases). V lost 3 bases to trimming and J lost 5 bases, with 11 bases between them. The CDR3 has 14 residues. Germline V gene sequence: CDR1 SGHTA, CDR2 FQGNSA. The sequenced part of the CDR3 DNA is TGTGCCAGCAGCTTTGGCAGGGAAGATCAGCCC. Translating gives CASSFGREDQP. The entire CDR3 protein is CASSFGREDQPQHF.

Ten or more counts support this clone. The read comes to an end 3 residues before the CDR3 does, leaving the germline J gene to fill in the end. This chain connects TRBV19 to TRBJ1-4; perhaps TRBD1 as D (5 bases). Germline CDR1 LNHDA, CDR2 SQIVND (reference sequence). Trimming cost V 8 bases and J 7 bases, with 14 bases left between them. The CDR3 runs 13 residues. The CDR3 region is CASSVGGSEKLFF. The DNA read from the CDR3 is TGTGCCAGTTCCGTCGGGGGGTCTGAAAAA.

This clone was recorded at least ten times. Coverage ceases 3 residues before the CDR3 finishes, and the germline J gene fills in the end. This sequence joins TRBV19 and TRBJ1-1, with TRBD1 matching over 7 bases. The CDR3 spans 12 residues. In germline, CDR1 is LNHDA, CDR2 SQIVND (reference sequence). The CDR3 bases that were read are TGTGCCACGTCCCTAGGACAGGTTCAA. The encoded protein is CATSLGQVQ. The full CDR3 reads CATSLGQVQAFF.

This clone was counted only a few times. Read sequence stops 3 residues before the CDR3 end, and the germline J gene provides the missing end. This chain uses TRBV7-2 with TRBJ2-3, with D perhaps TRBD1 (5 bases). V lost 3 bases to trimming and J lost 3 bases, with 7 bases between them. Germline CDR1 and CDR2: SGHTA and FQGNSA. CDR3 length equals 13 residues. The CDR3: CASSFQGTDTQYF. The covered CDR3 bases are TGTGCCAGCAGCTTCCAGGGAACAGATACG.

There are a few counts of this clone. The read gets to within 3 residues of the CDR3 end, and the germline J gene fills in the rest. The genes are TRBV7-8 and TRBJ2-3, with 9 bases matching TRBD1. Germline assignment: CDR1 SGHVS and CDR2 FQNEAQ. J was trimmed by 6 bases and V by 6 bases; bases with no gene match: 4. This CDR3 has 13 amino acids. The part of the CDR3 DNA that was read is TGTGCCAGCAGTTATGACAGGGGGGATACG. Translation gives CASSYDRGDT. The full-length CDR3 reads as CASSYDRGDTQYF.

This clone was observed at least ten times. The read gets to within 3 residues of the CDR3 end, and the germline J gene fills in the rest. The V gene is TRBV20-1, the J gene TRBJ2-4, with 12 bases fitting TRBD2. The CDR3 totals 17 residues. Germline CDR1 DFQATT, CDR2 SNEGSKA (reference sequence). Trimming took 4 bases from V and 4 from J; bases not matched to a gene: 11. CDR3 loop: CSATPLPGTSGKNIQYF. The part of the CDR3 DNA that was read is TGCAGTGCTACCCCTCTACCCGGGACTAGCGGGAAAAACATT.

This CDR3 is CASSSDWGLNEQFF. The sequenced part of the CDR3 DNA is TGTGCCAGCAGCTCGGATTGGGGCCTCAATGAG. The chain joins TRBV5-5 to TRBJ2-1; D may be TRBD1 (5 bases). The read falls 3 residues short of the CDR3 end, and the missing part is taken from the germline J gene. Trimming stripped 3 bases from V and 6 bases from J, with 13 bases between. The CDR3 is made up of 14 amino acids. Germline assignment: CDR1 SGHKS and CDR2 YYEKEE (reference sequence).

About this clone: The CDR3 extends 3 residues past the end of the read, so its final part is completed from the germline J gene. The chain has TRBV20-1 and TRBJ2-7; TRBD1 matches 9 bases. CDR3 length: 16 amino acids. The V gene's germline CDR1 is DFQATT and CDR2 SNEGSKA (reference sequence). The V gene end was trimmed by 0 bases and the J gene end by 2 bases; junction bases not matched to a gene: 8. CDR3 DNA (partial): TGCAGTGCTAGAGATCCTACAGGGGGCTCACCCTACGAG. Its translation: CSARDPTGGSPYE. In full, the CDR3 is CSARDPTGGSPYEQYF.

This clone was detected ten times or more. Sequencing ends 3 residues short of the CDR3 end; the germline J gene provides the rest. The V gene is TRBV20-1, the J gene TRBJ2-4, with D uncertain. The CDR3 contains 14 residues. With 0 bases removed from V and 0 bases from J, the gap between germline ends came to 6 bases. Germline CDR1 is DFQATT and CDR2 is SNEGSKA (reference sequence). The sequenced part of the CDR3 DNA is TGCAGTGCTAGAGATCCGTTAGCCAAAAACATT. It specifies CSARDPLAKNI. The CDR3, in full, reads CSARDPLAKNIQYF.

This clone was counted between two and nine times. From the germline J gene comes the end of the CDR3, since the read stops 3 residues before it. This sequence joins TRBV19 and TRBJ2-3; 9 positions agree with TRBD1. The CDR3 totals 22 residues. Germline loops: CDR1 LNHDA, CDR2 SQIVND (reference sequence). V shed 0 bases, J shed 5 bases, and the junction held 24 bases outside the gene matches. CDR3 bases read: TGTGCCAGTAGTATAGATATCGTCGGGGCTCTACCCGGGACAGGGATTTTAGATACG. Amino acid sequence: CASSIDIVGALPGTGILDT. The whole CDR3 region reads CASSIDIVGALPGTGILDTQYF. The variable domain in full, completed from reference TRBV19 and TRBJ2-3, reads DGGITQSPKYLFRKEGQNVTLSCEQNLNHDAMYWYRQDPGQGLRLIYYSQIVNDFQKGDIAEGYSVSREKKESFPLTVTSAQKNPTAFYLCASSIDIVGALPGTGILDTQYFGPGTRLTVL.